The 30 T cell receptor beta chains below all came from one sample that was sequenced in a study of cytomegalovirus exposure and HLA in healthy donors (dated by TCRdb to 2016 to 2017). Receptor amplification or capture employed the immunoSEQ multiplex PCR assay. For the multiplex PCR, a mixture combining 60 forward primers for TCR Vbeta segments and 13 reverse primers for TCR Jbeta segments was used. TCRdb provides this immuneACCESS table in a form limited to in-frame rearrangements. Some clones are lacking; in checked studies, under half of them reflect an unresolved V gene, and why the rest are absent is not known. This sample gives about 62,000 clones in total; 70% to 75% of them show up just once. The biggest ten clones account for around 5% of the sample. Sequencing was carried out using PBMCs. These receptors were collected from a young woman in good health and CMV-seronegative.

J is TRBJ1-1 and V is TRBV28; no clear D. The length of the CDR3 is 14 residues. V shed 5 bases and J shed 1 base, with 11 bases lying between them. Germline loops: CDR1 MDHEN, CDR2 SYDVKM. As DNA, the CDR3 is TGTGCCAGCAGTCCCCTTCACTCGAACACTGAAGCTTTCTTT. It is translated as CASSPLHSNTEAFF.

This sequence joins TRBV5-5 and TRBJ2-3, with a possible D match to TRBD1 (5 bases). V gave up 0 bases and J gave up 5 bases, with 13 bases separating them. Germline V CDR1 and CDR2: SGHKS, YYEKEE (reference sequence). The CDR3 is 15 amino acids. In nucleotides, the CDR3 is TGTGCCAGCAGCTTGGCCGGACATGTCGAAGATACGCAGTATTTT. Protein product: CASSLAGHVEDTQYF.

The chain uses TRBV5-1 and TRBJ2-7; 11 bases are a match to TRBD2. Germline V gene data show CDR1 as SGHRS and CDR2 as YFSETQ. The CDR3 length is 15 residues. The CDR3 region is CASSFLAGGQRGLSV. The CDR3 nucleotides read TGCGCCAGCAGCTTCCTAGCGGGAGGACAACGAGGGCTATCCGTC.

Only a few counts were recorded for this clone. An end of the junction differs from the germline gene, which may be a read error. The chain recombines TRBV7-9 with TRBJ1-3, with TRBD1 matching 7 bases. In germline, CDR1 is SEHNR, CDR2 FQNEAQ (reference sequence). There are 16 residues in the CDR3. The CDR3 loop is CSSSSLTGITGNTIYF. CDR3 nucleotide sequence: TGTTCCAGCAGCTCCTTGACAGGGATCACTGGAAACACCATATATTTT.

In DNA, the CDR3 is TGTGCCTGGAGTGCACAGGGTCACGATGGCTACACCTTC. This encodes CAWSAQGHDGYTF. The chain employs TRBV30 and TRBJ1-2, with D possibly TRBD1 on 6 matching bases. V was clipped by 1 base and J by 6 bases, with 12 bases between them. CDR1 is GTSNPN, CDR2 SVGIG, per germline (reference sequence). The CDR3 extends over 13 amino acids.

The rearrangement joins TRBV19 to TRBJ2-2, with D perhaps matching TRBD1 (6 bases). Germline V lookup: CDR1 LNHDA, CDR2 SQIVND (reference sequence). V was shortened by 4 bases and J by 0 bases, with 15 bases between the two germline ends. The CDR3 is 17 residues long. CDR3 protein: CASSTEGQYANTGELFF. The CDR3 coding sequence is TGTGCCAGTAGTACCGAAGGACAGTACGCGAACACCGGGGAGCTGTTTTTT.

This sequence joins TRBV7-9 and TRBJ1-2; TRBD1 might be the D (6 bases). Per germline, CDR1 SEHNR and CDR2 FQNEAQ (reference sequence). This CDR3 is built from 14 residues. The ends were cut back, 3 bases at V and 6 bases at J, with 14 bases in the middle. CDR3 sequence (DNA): TGTGCCAGCAGCTTGGGTTTACAGGGAGATGGCTACACCTTC. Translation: CASSLGLQGDGYTF.

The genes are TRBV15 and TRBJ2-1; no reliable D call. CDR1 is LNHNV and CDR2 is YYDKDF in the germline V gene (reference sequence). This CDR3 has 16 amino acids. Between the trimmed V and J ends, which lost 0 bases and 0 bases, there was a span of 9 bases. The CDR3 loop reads CATSRDWYSSYNEQFF. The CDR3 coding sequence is TGTGCCACCAGCAGAGATTGGTATAGCTCCTACAATGAGCAGTTCTTC.

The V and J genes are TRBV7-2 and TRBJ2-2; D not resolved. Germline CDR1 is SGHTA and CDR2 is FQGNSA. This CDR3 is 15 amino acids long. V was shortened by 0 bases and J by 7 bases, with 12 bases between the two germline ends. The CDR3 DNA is TGTGCCAGCAGCTTAGCGGCTACCCGGAGCGGGGAGCTGTTTTTT. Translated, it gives CASSLAATRSGELFF.

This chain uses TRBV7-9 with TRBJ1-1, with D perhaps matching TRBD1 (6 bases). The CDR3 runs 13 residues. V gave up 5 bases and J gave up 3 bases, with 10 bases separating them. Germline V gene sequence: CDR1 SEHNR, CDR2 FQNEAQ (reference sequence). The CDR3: CASSGTGYTEAFF. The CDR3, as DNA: TGTGCCAGCAGCGGAACAGGGTACACTGAAGCTTTCTTT.

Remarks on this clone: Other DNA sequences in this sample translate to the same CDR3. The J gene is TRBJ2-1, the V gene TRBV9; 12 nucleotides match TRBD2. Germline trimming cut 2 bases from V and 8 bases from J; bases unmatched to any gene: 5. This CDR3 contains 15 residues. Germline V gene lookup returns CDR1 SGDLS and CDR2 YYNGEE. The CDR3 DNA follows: TGTGCCAGCAGCGTGCTAGCGGGGGGGATCGATGAGCAGTTCTTC. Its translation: CASSVLAGGIDEQFF.

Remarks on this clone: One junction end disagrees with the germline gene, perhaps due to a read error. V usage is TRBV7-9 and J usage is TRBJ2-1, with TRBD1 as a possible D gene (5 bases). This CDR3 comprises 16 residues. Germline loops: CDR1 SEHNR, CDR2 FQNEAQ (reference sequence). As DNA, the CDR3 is TGTTCCAGCAGCTTAGTAGGGGCAGGGACCTACAATGAGCAGTTCTTC. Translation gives CSSSLVGAGTYNEQFF.

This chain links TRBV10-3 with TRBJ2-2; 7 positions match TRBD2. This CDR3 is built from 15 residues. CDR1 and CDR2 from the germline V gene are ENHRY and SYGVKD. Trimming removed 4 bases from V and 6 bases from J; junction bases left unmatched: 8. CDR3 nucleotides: TGTGCCATCAGTGGGGGGAGGGCCTGGGCCGGGGAGCTGTTTTTT. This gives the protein CAISGGRAWAGELFF.

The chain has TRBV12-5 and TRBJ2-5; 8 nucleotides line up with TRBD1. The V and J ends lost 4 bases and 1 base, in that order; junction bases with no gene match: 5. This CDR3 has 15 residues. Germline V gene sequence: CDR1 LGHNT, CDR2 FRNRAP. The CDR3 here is CASGWPGGLQETQYF. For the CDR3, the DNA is TGTGCTAGTGGTTGGCCAGGGGGCCTCCAAGAGACCCAGTACTTC.

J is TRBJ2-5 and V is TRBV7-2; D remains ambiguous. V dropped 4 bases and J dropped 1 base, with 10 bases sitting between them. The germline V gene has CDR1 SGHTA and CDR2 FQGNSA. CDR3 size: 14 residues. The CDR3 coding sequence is TGTGCCAGCAGCTCCCAGCCTAGCCAAGAGACCCAGTACTTC. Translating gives CASSSQPSQETQYF.

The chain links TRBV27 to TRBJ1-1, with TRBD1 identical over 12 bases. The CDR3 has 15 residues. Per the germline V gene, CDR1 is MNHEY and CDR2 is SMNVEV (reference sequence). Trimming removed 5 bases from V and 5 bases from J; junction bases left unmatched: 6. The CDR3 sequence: CASSNRDRGRTEAFF. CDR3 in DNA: TGTGCCAGCAGTAACCGGGACAGGGGGCGGACTGAAGCTTTCTTT.

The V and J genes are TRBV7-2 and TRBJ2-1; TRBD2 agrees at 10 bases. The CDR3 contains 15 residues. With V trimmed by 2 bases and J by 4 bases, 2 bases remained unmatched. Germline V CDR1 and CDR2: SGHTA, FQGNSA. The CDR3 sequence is CASSLRLAGYNEQFF. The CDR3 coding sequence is TGTGCCAGCAGCTTACGACTAGCGGGTTACAATGAGCAGTTCTTC.

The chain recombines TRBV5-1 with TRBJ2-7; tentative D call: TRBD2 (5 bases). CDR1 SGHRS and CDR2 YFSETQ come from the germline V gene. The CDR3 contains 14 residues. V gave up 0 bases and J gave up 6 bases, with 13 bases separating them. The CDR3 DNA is TGCGCCAGCAGCTTGGTTCCGGGGTCCAGCGAGCAGTACTTC. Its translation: CASSLVPGSSEQYF.

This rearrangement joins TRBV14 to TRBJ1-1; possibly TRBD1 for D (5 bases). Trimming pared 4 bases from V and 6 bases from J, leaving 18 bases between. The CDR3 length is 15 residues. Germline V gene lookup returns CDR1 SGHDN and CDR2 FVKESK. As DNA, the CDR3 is TGTGCCAGCAGCCCCCTAAGCACAGGACCCTCTGAAGCTTTCTTT. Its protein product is CASSPLSTGPSEAFF.

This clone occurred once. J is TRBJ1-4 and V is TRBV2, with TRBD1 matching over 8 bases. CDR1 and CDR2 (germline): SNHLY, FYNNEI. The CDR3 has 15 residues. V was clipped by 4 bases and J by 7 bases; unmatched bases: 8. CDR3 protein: CASSGQGARGEKLFF. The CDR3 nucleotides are TGTGCCAGCAGTGGCCAGGGGGCTCGTGGTGAAAAACTGTTTTTT.

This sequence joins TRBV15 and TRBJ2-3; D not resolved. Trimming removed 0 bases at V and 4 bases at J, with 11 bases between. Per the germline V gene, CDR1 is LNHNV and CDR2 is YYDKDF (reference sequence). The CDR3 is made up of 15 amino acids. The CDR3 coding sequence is TGTGCCACCAGCAGAGAAAGAAACAGTGCAGATACGCAGTATTTT. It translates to CATSRERNSADTQYF.

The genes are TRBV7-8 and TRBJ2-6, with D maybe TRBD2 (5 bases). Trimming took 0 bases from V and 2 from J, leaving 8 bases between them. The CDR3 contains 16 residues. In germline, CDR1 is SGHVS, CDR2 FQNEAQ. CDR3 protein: CASSLAGVAGANVLTF. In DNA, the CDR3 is TGTGCCAGCAGCTTAGCGGGAGTAGCTGGGGCCAACGTCCTGACTTTC.

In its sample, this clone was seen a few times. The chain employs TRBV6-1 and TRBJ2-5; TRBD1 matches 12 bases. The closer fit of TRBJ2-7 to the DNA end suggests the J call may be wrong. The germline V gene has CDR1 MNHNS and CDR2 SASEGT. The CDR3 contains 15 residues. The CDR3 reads CASSRPGQGANEQYF. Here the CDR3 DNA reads TGTGCCAGCAGCCGTCCGGGACAGGGGGCGAACGAGCAGTACTTC.

This CDR3 is CASSWRGNTEAFF. As DNA, the CDR3 is TGTGCCAGCAGTTGGAGAGGGAACACTGAAGCTTTCTTT. The chain combines TRBV6-5 with TRBJ1-1; D is uncertain. In germline, CDR1 is MNHEY, CDR2 SVGAGI. The germline V and J ends were trimmed by 4 bases and 1 base, with 7 bases remaining between them. This CDR3 region has 13 residues.

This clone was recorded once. CDR3 nucleotide sequence: TGTGCCAGCAGCCCACCGGGACTAGCGGGAGGGCGGACCGGGGAGCTGTTTTTT. Amino acid sequence: CASSPPGLAGGRTGELFF. The rearrangement links TRBV9 to TRBJ2-2; 16 bases are shared with TRBD2. Germline CDR1 and CDR2: SGDLS and YYNGEE. The V gene end was trimmed by 4 bases and the J gene end by 5 bases; junction bases not matched to a gene: 8. The CDR3 totals 18 residues.

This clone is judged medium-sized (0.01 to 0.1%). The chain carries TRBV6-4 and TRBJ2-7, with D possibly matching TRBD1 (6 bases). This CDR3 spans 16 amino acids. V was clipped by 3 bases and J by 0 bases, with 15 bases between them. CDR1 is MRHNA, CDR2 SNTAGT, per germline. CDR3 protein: CASSEADRKGSYEQYV. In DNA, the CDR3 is TGTGCCAGCAGTGAAGCGGACAGAAAGGGCTCCTACGAGCAGTACGTC.

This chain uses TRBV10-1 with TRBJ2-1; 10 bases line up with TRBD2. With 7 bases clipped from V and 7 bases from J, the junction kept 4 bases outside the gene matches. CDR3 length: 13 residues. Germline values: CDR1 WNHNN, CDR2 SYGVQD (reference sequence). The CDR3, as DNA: TGCGCCAGCAATCCGACTAGCGGGAATGAGCAGTTCTTC. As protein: CASNPTSGNEQFF.

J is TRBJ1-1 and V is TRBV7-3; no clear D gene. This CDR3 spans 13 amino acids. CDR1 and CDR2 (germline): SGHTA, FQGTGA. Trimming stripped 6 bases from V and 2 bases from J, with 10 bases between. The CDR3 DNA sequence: TGTGCCAGCAGGTCAACGGTTAACACTGAAGCTTTCTTT. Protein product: CASRSTVNTEAFF. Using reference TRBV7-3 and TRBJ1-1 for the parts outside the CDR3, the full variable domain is GAGVSQTPSNKVTEKGKYVELRCDPISGHTALYWYRQSLGQGPEFLIYFQGTGAADDSGLPNDRFFAVRPEGSVSTLKIQRTERGDSAVYLCASRSTVNTEAFFGQGTRLTVV.

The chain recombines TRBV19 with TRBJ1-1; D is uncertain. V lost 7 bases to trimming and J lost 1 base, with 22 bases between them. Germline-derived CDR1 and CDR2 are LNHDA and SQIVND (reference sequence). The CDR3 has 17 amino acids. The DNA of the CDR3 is TGTGCCAGTATAGGAGGTTCACACACTTTCTGGAACACTGAAGCTTTCTTT. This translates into CASIGGSHTFWNTEAFF. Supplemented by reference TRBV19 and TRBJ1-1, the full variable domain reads DGGITQSPKYLFRKEGQNVTLSCEQNLNHDAMYWYRQDPGQGLRLIYYSQIVNDFQKGDIAEGYSVSREKKESFPLTVTSAQKNPTAFYLCASIGGSHTFWNTEAFFGQGTRLTVV.

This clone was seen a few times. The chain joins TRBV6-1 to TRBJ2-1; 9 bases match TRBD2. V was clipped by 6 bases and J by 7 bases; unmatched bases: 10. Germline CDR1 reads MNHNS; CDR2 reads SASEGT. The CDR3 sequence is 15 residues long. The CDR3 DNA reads TGTGCCAGCAGAGGAGGGGCTAGCGGGATTAATGAGCAGTTCTTC. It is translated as CASRGGASGINEQFF.